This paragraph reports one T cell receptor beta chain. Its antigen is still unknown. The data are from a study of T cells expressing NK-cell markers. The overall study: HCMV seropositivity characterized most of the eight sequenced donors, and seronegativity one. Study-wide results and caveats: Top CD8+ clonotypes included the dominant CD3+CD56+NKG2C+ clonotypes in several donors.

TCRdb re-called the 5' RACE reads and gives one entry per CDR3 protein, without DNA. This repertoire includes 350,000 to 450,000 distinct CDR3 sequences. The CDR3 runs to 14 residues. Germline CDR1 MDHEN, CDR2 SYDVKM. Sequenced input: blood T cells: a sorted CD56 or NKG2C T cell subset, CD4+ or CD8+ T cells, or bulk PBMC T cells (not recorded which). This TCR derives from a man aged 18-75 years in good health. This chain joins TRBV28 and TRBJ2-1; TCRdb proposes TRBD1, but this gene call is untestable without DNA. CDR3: CASSPPPRGDEQFF.